These 30 T cell receptor beta chains originate from one sample sequenced in a study of T cell responses to AZD1222 COVID-19 vaccine (dated by TCRdb to about 2021). Library preparation used the immunoSEQ multiplex PCR assay. Drawn from immuneACCESS, this table holds only the in-frame rearrangements with V and J called that TCRdb kept. Clones are partly lost; checked studies trace under half to an unresolved V gene and leave the rest unexplained. For this sample there are some 180,000 clones; around 90% appear just once. About 2.1% of the sample lies in the top ten. The time point label on this specimen signifies: about 28 days (+/-7) after the second vaccine dose. This sample comprised peripheral blood, obtained 28 days after the second AZD1222 dose. Receptors originate from an adult who received the AZD1222 COVID-19 vaccine.

The chain employs TRBV9 and TRBJ2-3; possible D gene TRBD1, 5 bases. CDR1 SGDLS and CDR2 YYNGEE come from the germline V gene. V dropped 3 bases and J dropped 2 bases, with 10 bases sitting between them. The length of the CDR3 is 14 residues. The CDR3 is CASSGRQYTDTQYF. The CDR3 DNA follows: TGTGCCAGCAGCGGCAGACAGTACACAGATACGCAGTATTTT.

J is TRBJ2-1 and V is TRBV7-9; tentatively, D is TRBD2 (6 bases). Germline CDR1 and CDR2: SEHNR and FQNEAQ (reference sequence). V gave up 6 bases and J gave up 9 bases, with 21 bases separating them. The CDR3 is 15 residues long. CDR3 in DNA: TGTGCCAGCAGTACGGCCACGCGACTAGTAGGTGAGCAGTTCTTC. Protein: CASSTATRLVGEQFF.

This sequence joins TRBV13 and TRBJ1-1; 7 bases line up with TRBD1. V was clipped by 5 bases and J by 4 bases; unmatched bases: 16. Germline V lookup: CDR1 PRHDT, CDR2 FYEKMQ (reference sequence). The CDR3 loop spans 17 amino acids. The CDR3 DNA is TGTGCCAGCAGCCCCCGGTTCGAAGGGGGCTGGAGCACTGAAGCTTTCTTT. It yields the protein CASSPRFEGGWSTEAFF. Together with reference TRBV13 and TRBJ1-1, the CDR3 gives the full variable domain: AAGVIQSPRHLIKEKRETATLKCYPIPRHDTVYWYQQGPGQDPQFLISFYEKMQSDKGSIPDRFSAQQFSDYHSELNMSSLELGDSALYFCASSPRFEGGWSTEAFFGQGTRLTVV.

This clone was recorded once. The chain employs TRBV12-3 or TRBV12-4 and TRBJ1-5; D call uncertain. Between the trimmed V and J ends, which lost 5 bases and 7 bases, there was a span of 12 bases. This CDR3 contains 13 residues. The CDR3 protein is CASSPPNTQPQHF. CDR3 nucleotide sequence: TGTGCCAGCAGTCCACCCAATACCCAGCCCCAGCATTTT.

V and J are TRBV9 and TRBJ2-2; D may be TRBD1 or TRBD2 (6 bases each). CDR1 and CDR2 (germline): SGDLS, YYNGEE. The CDR3 totals 14 residues. V was clipped by 2 bases and J by 5 bases, with 10 bases between them. This CDR3 is CASSVVGGTGELFF. CDR3 bases: TGTGCCAGCAGCGTGGTAGGGGGGACCGGGGAGCTGTTTTTT.

This rearrangement joins TRBV6-5 to TRBJ2-2; tentatively, D is TRBD1 (6 bases). V lost 6 bases and J 4 bases, leaving 15 bases between the germline ends. CDR1 is MNHEY, CDR2 SVGAGI, per germline. The CDR3 length is 15 residues. CDR3 bases: TGTGCCAGCAGCCTCTACAGGGTGAGCACCGGGGAGCTGTTTTTT. Its protein product is CASSLYRVSTGELFF.

This chain links TRBV19 with TRBJ2-1; TRBD2 aligns across 8 bases. CDR1 and CDR2 from the germline V gene are LNHDA and SQIVND (reference sequence). CDR3 size: 15 residues. V trimming: 6 bases; J trimming: 5 bases; junction bases outside the gene matches: 9. CDR3 amino acids: CASSLRAGVNNEQFF. The CDR3, as DNA: TGTGCCAGTAGCCTCCGAGCGGGGGTGAACAATGAGCAGTTCTTC.

The chain employs TRBV27 and TRBJ1-5; D is undetermined. The CDR3 runs 15 residues. Germline assignment: CDR1 MNHEY and CDR2 SMNVEV (reference sequence). Trimming took 5 bases from V and 0 from J, leaving 11 bases between them. The CDR3 DNA reads as TGTGCCAGCAGTGAGACACCTTATAGCAATCAGCCCCAGCATTTT. It translates to CASSETPYSNQPQHF.

The chain uses TRBV7-9 and TRBJ1-4, with 10 bases aligning to TRBD1. Losses at the gene ends were 2 bases for V and 4 bases for J; bases not matched to a gene: 1. The germline V gene has CDR1 SEHNR and CDR2 FQNEAQ (reference sequence). The CDR3 consists of 15 residues. The CDR3 nucleotides read TGTGCCAGCAGCTTATGGGACAGGGGTAATGAAAAACTGTTTTTT. Encoded protein: CASSLWDRGNEKLFF.

J is TRBJ2-7 and V is TRBV15; 10 bases are a match to TRBD1. The CDR3 consists of 15 residues. Germline-derived CDR1 and CDR2 are LNHNV and YYDKDF (reference sequence). J lost 2 bases, V lost 6 bases, and 7 bases had no gene match. CDR3 in DNA: TGTGCCACCAGGGCACCGGGACAGGGGACCTACGAGCAGTACTTC. This codes for CATRAPGQGTYEQYF. The full variable domain, completed using reference TRBV15 and TRBJ2-7, is DAMVIQNPRYQVTQFGKPVTLSCSQTLNHNVMYWYQQKSSQAPKLLFHYYDKDFNNEADTPDNFQSRRPNTSFCFLDIRSPGLGDTAMYLCATRAPGQGTYEQYFGPGTRLTVT.

The genes are TRBV5-6 and TRBJ2-2; 10 bases are a match to TRBD2. The CDR3 totals 14 residues. J gave up 3 bases and V 6 bases, and 2 bases lay outside the gene matches. CDR1 and CDR2 (germline): SGHDT, YYEEEE. DNA of the CDR3: TGTGCCAGCATCCTAGCGGGGGACACCGGGGAGCTGTTTTTT. This encodes CASILAGDTGELFF.

V usage is TRBV29-1 and J usage is TRBJ2-5, with TRBD1 as a possible D gene (5 bases). The V end was cut by 7 bases, the J end by 6 bases, with 18 bases between. This CDR3 has 13 residues. Germline CDR1 reads SQVTM; CDR2 reads ANQGSEA. The DNA of the CDR3 is TGCAGCGCCGTCGTCGACAGTAAAAAGACCCAGTACTTC. It yields the protein CSAVVDSKKTQYF.

The gene calls are TRBV4-2 and TRBJ1-4; a possible D gene is TRBD1 (6 bases). The CDR3 has 16 amino acids. Germline V CDR1 and CDR2: LGHNA, YNFKEQ. Trimming pared 0 bases from V and 3 bases from J, leaving 11 bases between. The CDR3 nucleotides are TGTGCCAGCAGCCAAGATCTGGCAGGGGCTAATGAAAAACTGTTTTTT. Protein: CASSQDLAGANEKLFF.

The chain carries TRBV28 and TRBJ2-1; maybe TRBD2 (7 bases). The CDR3 is 15 amino acids. Looked up from germline, CDR1 is MDHEN and CDR2 is SYDVKM. V was cut by 1 base and J by 9 bases, with 16 bases left in between. The CDR3 nucleotides read TGTGCCAGCAGTTTATCGGGGGGCGGTTGGGGTGAGCAGTTCTTC. Its translation: CASSLSGGGWGEQFF.

The chain carries TRBV18 and TRBJ1-6; perhaps TRBD1 as D (5 bases). CDR3 length: 17 residues. Trimming pared 3 bases from V and 7 bases from J, leaving 19 bases between. Germline values: CDR1 KGHSH, CDR2 LQKENI. The CDR3 protein is CASSPRGEGEVNSPLHF. The CDR3 nucleotides read TGTGCCAGCTCACCGAGAGGAGAAGGGGAGGTGAATTCACCCCTCCACTTT.

This rearrangement joins TRBV6-5 to TRBJ2-1; 9 bases fit TRBD2. V was pared by 1 base and J by 8 bases, with 6 bases of the junction left unmatched. From germline, CDR1 is MNHEY and CDR2 SVGAGI. The CDR3 covers 15 residues. Written as DNA, the CDR3 is TGTGCCAGCAGTTACTTCCTAGCGGGAAGGGATGAGCAGTTCTTC. Translation gives CASSYFLAGRDEQFF.

This clone was detected once. V gene TRBV28 combines with J gene TRBJ1-4, with D uncertain. CDR1 is MDHEN and CDR2 is SYDVKM in the germline V gene. V was clipped by 4 bases and J by 8 bases, with 11 bases between them. The CDR3 totals 13 residues. The CDR3 DNA reads as TGTGCCAGCAGTTCGCACCTCAGGGAAAAACTGTTTTTT. Its translation is CASSSHLREKLFF. Combining the CDR3 with reference TRBV28 and TRBJ1-4 gives the whole variable domain DVKVTQSSRYLVKRTGEKVFLECVQDMDHENMFWYRQDPGLGLRLIYFSYDVKMKEKGDIPEGYSVSREKKERFSLILESASTNQTSMYLCASSSHLREKLFFGSGTQLSVL.

The chain employs TRBV14 and TRBJ2-1; D call uncertain. Trimming pared 5 bases from V and 10 bases from J, leaving 15 bases between. CDR3 length equals 13 residues. CDR1 is SGHDN and CDR2 is FVKESK in the germline V gene. The CDR3 region is CASSFSIFREQFF. The CDR3 nucleotides read TGTGCCAGCAGCTTCTCTATCTTTCGAGAGCAGTTCTTC. The full variable domain, with the rest looked up from reference TRBV14 and TRBJ2-1, is EAGVTQFPSHSVIEKGQTVTLRCDPISGHDNLYWYRRVMGKEIKFLLHFVKESKQDESGMPNNRFLAERTGGTYSTLKVQPAELEDSGVYFCASSFSIFREQFFGPGTRLTVL.

The chain couples TRBV29-1 to TRBJ1-2, with D uncertain. Germline CDR1 is SQVTM and CDR2 is ANQGSEA. Trimming removed 7 bases from V and 1 base from J, with 19 bases in between. The CDR3 sequence is 15 residues long. The CDR3 reads CSAASPGAFNYGYTF. For the CDR3, the DNA is TGCAGCGCCGCCTCCCCGGGCGCTTTTAACTATGGCTACACCTTC.

This sequence joins TRBV18 and TRBJ2-7; a weak D match, TRBD2 (5 bases). The germline gives CDR1 KGHSH, CDR2 LQKENI. Trimming cost V 2 bases and J 7 bases, with 15 bases left between them. This CDR3 contains 14 residues. The CDR3 DNA follows: TGTGCCAGCTCACCAGGACCCGGGGTGAGTGAGCAGTACTTC. It yields the protein CASSPGPGVSEQYF.

This clone was found a few times. This sequence joins TRBV5-5 and TRBJ2-2; the D gene is possibly TRBD2 (6 bases). The germline CDR1 and CDR2 sequences are SGHKS and YYEKEE (reference sequence). The ends were cut back, 2 bases at V and 6 bases at J, with 11 bases in the middle. The CDR3 totals 14 residues. CDR3 bases: TGTGCCAGCAGCTTTGGTCTAGCGTCCGGGGAGCTGTTTTTT. It encodes CASSFGLASGELFF.

The V call is TRBV21-1, the J call TRBJ1-4; whether TRBD1, the table's D call, matches the DNA was not checked. TRBV21-1 is a known pseudogene. This CDR3 region has 21 residues. The CDR3 coding sequence is TGTGCCAGCAGCAAAACCCGGACAGGAGAACGGGTGCTCAGCACTAATGAAAAACTGTTTTTT. Encoded protein: CASSKTRTGERVLSTNEKLFF.

The genes are TRBV21-1 and TRBJ2-5; TRBD1, the D gene given by the table, was not confirmed from the DNA. TRBV21-1 represents a pseudogene. The CDR3 is 17 amino acids. CDR3 DNA: TGTGCCAGCAGCAAAGGAAATCAGGTACAGACCAAAGAGACCCAGTACTTC. This encodes CASSKGNQVQTKETQYF.

V is TRBV10-3 and J is TRBJ1-6; no clear D gene. The V gene lost 2 bases and the J gene lost 11 bases, with 10 bases spanning the gap. This CDR3 spans 13 amino acids. Germline assignment: CDR1 ENHRY and CDR2 SYGVKD. The CDR3 spells CAISEVQRAPLHF. Here the CDR3 DNA reads TGTGCCATCAGTGAGGTACAACGGGCACCCCTCCACTTT.

This chain joins TRBV6-2 or TRBV6-3 and TRBJ2-7; 9 bases are shared with TRBD1. J gave up 6 bases and V 5 bases, and 8 bases lay outside the gene matches. CDR3 size: 14 residues. Germline CDR1 and CDR2: MNHEY and SVGEGT. CDR3 residues: CASSGTGYGSEQYF. The CDR3 bases are TGTGCCAGCAGTGGGACAGGGTATGGGTCCGAGCAGTACTTC.

The chain carries TRBV2 and TRBJ2-7, with D maybe TRBD1 (6 bases). Trimming took 6 bases from V and 1 from J, leaving 22 bases between them. There are 17 residues in the CDR3. Germline assignment: CDR1 SNHLY and CDR2 FYNNEI. The CDR3 DNA reads as TGTGCCAGCAGCCCCACACTGGACAGTTTAAGATCCTACGAGCAGTACTTC. Protein sequence: CASSPTLDSLRSYEQYF. The full variable domain, with the rest looked up from reference TRBV2 and TRBJ2-7, is EPEVTQTPSHQVTQMGQEVILRCVPISNHLYFYWYRQILGQKVEFLVSFYNNEISEKSEIFDDQFSVERPDGSNFTLKIRSTKLEDSAMYFCASSPTLDSLRSYEQYFGPGTRLTVT.

The chain couples TRBV5-1 to TRBJ2-3, with D possibly being TRBD1 (6 bases). V dropped 2 bases and J dropped 2 bases, with 12 bases sitting between them. Per the germline V gene, CDR1 is SGHRS and CDR2 is YFSETQ. CDR3 length: 15 amino acids. The CDR3, as DNA: TGCGCCAGCAGCTTCTTTACAGGGACCACAGATACGCAGTATTTT. This gives the protein CASSFFTGTTDTQYF.

V is TRBV30 and J is TRBJ1-5, with D tentatively TRBD1 (6 bases). In germline, CDR1 is GTSNPN, CDR2 SVGIG (reference sequence). This CDR3 spans 14 amino acids. V gave up 0 bases and J gave up 3 bases, with 9 bases separating them. The CDR3 is CAWSVGGANQPQHF. In DNA form, the CDR3 reads TGTGCCTGGAGTGTAGGGGGGGCCAATCAGCCCCAGCATTTT.

The gene calls are TRBV4-3 and TRBJ2-3; the match to TRBD2 covers 12 bases. CDR1 is LGHNA and CDR2 is YSLEER in the germline V gene. The CDR3 is made up of 20 amino acids. V lost 0 bases to trimming and J lost 1 base; unmatched junction nucleotides: 11. CDR3 sequence: CASSQDRQLAGGFGTDTQYF. The CDR3 nucleotides read TGCGCCAGCAGCCAAGATAGACAGCTAGCGGGGGGGTTCGGCACAGATACGCAGTATTTT.

This clone was detected a few times. Here the CDR3 DNA reads TGTGCCAGCAGGGCGGGACAGGGGCGGAATGAGCAGTTCTTC. The encoded protein is CASRAGQGRNEQFF. This chain uses TRBV25-1 with TRBJ2-1, with TRBD1 matching 10 bases. Germline CDR1 reads MGHDK; CDR2 reads SYGVNS. V shed 6 bases, J shed 7 bases, and the junction held 6 bases outside the gene matches. The CDR3 has 14 amino acids.